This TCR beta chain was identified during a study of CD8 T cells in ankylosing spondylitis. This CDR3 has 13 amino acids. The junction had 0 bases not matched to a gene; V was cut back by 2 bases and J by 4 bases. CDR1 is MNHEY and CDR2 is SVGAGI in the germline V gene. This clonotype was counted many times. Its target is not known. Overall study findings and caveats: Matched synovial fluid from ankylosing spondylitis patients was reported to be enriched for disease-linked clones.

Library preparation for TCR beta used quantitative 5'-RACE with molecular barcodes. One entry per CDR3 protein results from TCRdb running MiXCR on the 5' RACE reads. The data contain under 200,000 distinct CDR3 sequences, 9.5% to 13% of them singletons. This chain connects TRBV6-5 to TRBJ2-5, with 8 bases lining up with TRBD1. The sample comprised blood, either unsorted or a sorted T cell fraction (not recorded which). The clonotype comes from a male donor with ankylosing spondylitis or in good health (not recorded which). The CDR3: CASSYDRGETQYF. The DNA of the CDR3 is TGTGCCAGCAGTTACGACAGGGGAGAGACCCAGTACTTC.